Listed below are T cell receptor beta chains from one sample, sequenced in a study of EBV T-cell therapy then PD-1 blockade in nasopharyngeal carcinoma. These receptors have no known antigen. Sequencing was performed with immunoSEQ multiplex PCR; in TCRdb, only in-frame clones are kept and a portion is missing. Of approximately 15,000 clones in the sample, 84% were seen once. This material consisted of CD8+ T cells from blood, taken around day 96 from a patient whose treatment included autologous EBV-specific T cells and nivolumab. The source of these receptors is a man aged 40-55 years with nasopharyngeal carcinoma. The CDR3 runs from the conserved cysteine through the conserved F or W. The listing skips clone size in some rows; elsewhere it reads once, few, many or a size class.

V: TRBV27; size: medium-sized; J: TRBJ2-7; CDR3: CASSPSGRGRVDEQYF
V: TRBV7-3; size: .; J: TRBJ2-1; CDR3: CASSLVASGGVNEQFF
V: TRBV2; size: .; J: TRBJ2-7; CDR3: CASRALGGLYEQYF
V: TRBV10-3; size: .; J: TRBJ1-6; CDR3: CAISDETPNSPLHF
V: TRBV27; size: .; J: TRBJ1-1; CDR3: CASSSPVGVVSF
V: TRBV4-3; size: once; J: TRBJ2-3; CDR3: CASSHRGGTDTQYF
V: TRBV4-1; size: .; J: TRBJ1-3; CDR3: CASSQVLRGSGNTIYF
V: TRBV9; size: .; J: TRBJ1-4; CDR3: CASSDDGTNEKLFF
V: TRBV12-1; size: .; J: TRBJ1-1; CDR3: CASSFLTSRSNTEAFF
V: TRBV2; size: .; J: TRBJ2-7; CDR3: CASHPGQGFSYEQYF
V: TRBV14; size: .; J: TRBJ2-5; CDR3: CASSSGQQETQYF
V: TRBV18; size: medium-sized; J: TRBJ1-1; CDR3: CASSLNPGAYASHNTEAFF
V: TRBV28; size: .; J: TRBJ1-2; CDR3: CASSLAPSGPEDYGYTF
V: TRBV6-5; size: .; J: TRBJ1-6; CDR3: CASSYNGGQGNSPLHF
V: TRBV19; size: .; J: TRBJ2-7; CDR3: CASSIRRTGLLHEQYF
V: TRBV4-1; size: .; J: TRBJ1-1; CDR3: CASSQRQGGDTEAFF
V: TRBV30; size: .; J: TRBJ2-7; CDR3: CAWSHYEQYF
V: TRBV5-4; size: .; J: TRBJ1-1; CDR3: CASSLSVNTEAFF
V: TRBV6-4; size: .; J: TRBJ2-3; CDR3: CASSESGGSTDTQYF
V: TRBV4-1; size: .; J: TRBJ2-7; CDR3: CASSQDFRLAGYEQYF
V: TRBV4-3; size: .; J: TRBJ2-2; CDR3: CASSQGRGEELFF
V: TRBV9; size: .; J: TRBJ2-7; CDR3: CASSAGGGDEQYF
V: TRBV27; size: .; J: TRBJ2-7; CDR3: CASSWDGDEQYF